Below, one TCR beta chain is given with its context. Its antigen is undetermined. Germline V gives CDR1 MNHEY, CDR2 SVGAGI. CDR3 length: 13 residues. The trim removed 6 bases at V and 5 bases at J, leaving 4 bases unmatched. Separate from the approximately 670-subject first cohort was the approximately 120-subject validation cohort, to which the donors belonged. This entry comes from a study of cytomegalovirus exposure and HLA in healthy donors. Study information: The use of the same platform for the roughly 130 validation repertoires and the 666 first-cohort repertoires was reported by a later analysis. Study findings and constraints: Cytomegalovirus status was reportedly diagnosed by the classifier with high specificity and sensitivity. Subsequent analysis found a tendency for first-cohort TCR clusters to co-occur within the approximately 130 validation repertoires.

Some clones are missing from TCRdb's copy, which holds only in-frame ones; the method was immunoSEQ multiplex PCR. The data hold some 180,000 clones, with about 81% observed a single time. The sequence derives from a woman in her twenties or thirties in good health and CMV-seronegative. The chain couples TRBV6-5 to TRBJ2-5; TRBD2 matches at 9 bases. The sample was PBMCs. The CDR3 coding sequence is TGTGCCAGCAGACCTAGCGGGACCGAGACCCAGTACTTC. Translation: CASRPSGTETQYF.